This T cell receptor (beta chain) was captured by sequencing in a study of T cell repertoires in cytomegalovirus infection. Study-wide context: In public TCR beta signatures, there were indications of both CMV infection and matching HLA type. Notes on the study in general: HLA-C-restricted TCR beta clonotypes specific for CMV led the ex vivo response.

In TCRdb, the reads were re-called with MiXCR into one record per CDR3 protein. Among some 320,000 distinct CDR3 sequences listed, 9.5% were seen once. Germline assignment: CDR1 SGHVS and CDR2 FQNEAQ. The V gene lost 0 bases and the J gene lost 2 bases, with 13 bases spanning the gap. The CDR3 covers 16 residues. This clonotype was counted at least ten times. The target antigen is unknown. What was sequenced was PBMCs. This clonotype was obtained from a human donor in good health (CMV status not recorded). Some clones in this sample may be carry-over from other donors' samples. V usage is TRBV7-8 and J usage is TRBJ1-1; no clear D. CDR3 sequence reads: CASSLAVPGINTEAFF. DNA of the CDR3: TGTGCCAGCAGCTTAGCGGTTCCGGGGATAAACACTGAAGCTTTCTTT.